The rows below give T cell receptor beta chains drawn from one sample of a study of response to subunit inactivated influenza vaccine. In TCRdb, the RT-PCR reads were re-called with MiXCR into one record per CDR3 protein. The sample has about 780,000 distinct CDR3 sequences, roughly 18% seen once. Sample: PBMCs from blood, taken approximately 5 days after vaccination. These TCRs come from a man in his forties or fifties who received an inactivated influenza vaccine. The CDR3 runs from the conserved cysteine through the conserved F or W. D genes are given only for firm matches. Some rows have no size entry. The others give once, few or many, or a class for an expanded clone.

clone_size d_call j_call v_call cdr3_nt cdr3_aa
few - TRBJ2-7 TRBV7-8 TGTGCCAGCAGCTTAGCGCTTACAGCCTACGAGCAGTACTTC CASSLALTAYEQYF
few - TRBJ2-7 TRBV7-2 TGTGCCAGCAGCTTAGTCGGATCAGGGGGGCCCTACGAGCAGTACTTC CASSLVGSGGPYEQYF
- TRBD2 TRBJ2-5 TRBV6-2/TRBV6-3 TGTGCCAGCAGTTACGATGGGGTTCTAGCGGAGCAGACCCAGTACTTC CASSYDGVLAEQTQYF
- - TRBJ2-3 TRBV4-3 TGCGCCAGCAGCCAAGATAGGCTACAGGGTACTACGCAGTATTTT CASSQDRLQGTTQYF
few - TRBJ2-7 TRBV7-2 TGTGCCAGCAGCTTAGGTGTCAGACTTTACGAGCAGTACTTC CASSLGVRLYEQYF
few - TRBJ2-3 TRBV6-5 TGTGCCAGCAGTTACTTAGGAGCGGCAGATACGCAGTATTTT CASSYLGAADTQYF
- - TRBJ2-2 TRBV4-3 TGCGCCAGCAGCCAGGTTACGGGGTATGGGTCCGGGGAGCTGTTTTTT CASSQVTGYGSGELFF
- - TRBJ2-1 TRBV9 TGTGCCAGCAGCGCCGTTAATAATGAGCAGTTCTTC CASSAVNNEQFF
- - TRBJ1-4 TRBV20-1 TGCAGTGCCGAACCCGTCGGGTCTAATGAAAAACTGTTTTTT CSAEPVGSNEKLFF
few TRBD2 TRBJ2-1 TRBV20-1 TGCAGTGCTAGGGGACTAGCGCACTACAATGAGCAGTTCTTC CSARGLAHYNEQFF